This T cell receptor beta chain appears in the sequencing data of a study of vaccination and CD4 T cells after COVID-19. From germline, CDR1 is SGHAT and CDR2 FQNNGV. CDR3 length equals 11 residues. V was trimmed by 3 bases and J by 10 bases, leaving 10 bases between them. Treatment noted: approximately nine-day PBMC culture with coronavirus spike peptide pools or control peptides (ViraFEST assay). With respect to this clonotype: Its cognate antigen is unknown.

With the Oncomine TCR Beta short-read assay, DNA from cultured CD4+ T cells was sequenced. TCRdb called the PCR reads again in MiXCR, with one record for every CDR3 protein. The sample carries around 19,000 distinct CDR3 sequences, around 53% recorded once. Study-wide points: SARS-CoV-2-reactive clonotypes showed a nonsignificant median rise from roughly 21 to 40.

The origin of this receptor is a human donor who had recovered from COVID-19. Input material: CD4+ T cells from blood, cultured in vitro. The rearrangement uses TRBV11-2 and TRBJ2-7, with unresolved D. CDR3 DNA sequence: TGTGCCAGCAGCTTTGTGGGCCTCCAGTACTTC. Encoded protein: CASSFVGLQYF.